This T cell receptor beta chain was captured in a study of beta chain features in type 1 diabetes. Study-level points and caveats: Shortening of TCRB CDR3s, moderate but significant, appeared in all four CD4+ subsets of Type 1 diabetes patients.

V was clipped by 5 bases and J by 9 bases; unmatched bases: 8. CDR1 and CDR2 (germline): LNHDA, SQIVND (reference sequence). The CDR3 runs to 14 residues. Concerning this clone itself: Antigen specificity is unknown.

Of the isolated RNA, all was reverse transcribed, and so the sequenced material was expressed TCRB transcripts. There were 3.4 million or so reads on average in the naive, central memory and regulatory T cell samples. TCRdb keeps only in-frame clones here, not all; method: immunoSEQ multiplex PCR. The sample yields 250,000 to 300,000 clones, around 24% seen once. The sequencing input was naive CD4+ T cells from blood. The rearrangement links TRBV19 to TRBJ2-1; TRBD2 aligns across 9 bases. The TCR sequence derives from a woman aged 25 to 39 with type 1 diabetes. The CDR3 nucleotides read TGTGCCAGTAGTCCCCGGACTAGCGTAGGTGAGCAGTTCTTC. It codes for CASSPRTSVGEQFF.